These T cell receptor beta chains were read from a single sample in a study of blood T cell repertoires in COVID-19. The assay was immunoSEQ multiplex PCR, and TCRdb's table has in-frame clones only and misses some. The top ten hold under 0.3% of the sample, which has roughly 670,000 clones, around 89% seen once. The sequenced sample was peripheral blood. The receptors shown here come from a woman between 18 and 29 years old with acute or convalescent COVID-19. CDR3s include the opening cysteine and the closing phenylalanine or tryptophan. A D gene is named only where the DNA matches it firmly. A row's size may be missing; if present it is once, few, many or a size class.

D: -; J: TRBJ2-7; V: TRBV28; length: 14; size: -; DNA: TGTGCCAGCAGTCCGTGGACTGCTTCTGGGGAGCAGTACTTC; CDR3: CASSPWTASGEQYF
D: -; J: TRBJ1-5; V: TRBV2; length: 14; size: -; DNA: TGTGCCAGCAGCTTCGGGGGGCAGAATCAGCCCCAGCATTTT; CDR3: CASSFGGQNQPQHF
D: -; J: TRBJ1-4; V: TRBV4-1; length: 14; size: once; DNA: TGCGCCAGCAGCCAAGAGGGGAGGACGGAAAAACTGTTTTTT; CDR3: CASSQEGRTEKLFF
D: -; J: TRBJ1-2; V: TRBV7-9; length: 13; size: -; DNA: TGTGCCAGCAGCCCCGGACACGACTATGGCTACACCTTC; CDR3: CASSPGHDYGYTF
D: TRBD1; J: TRBJ2-3; V: TRBV29-1; length: 16; size: -; DNA: TGCAGCGTTGTGGTCGCGGCAGGGGGCGTAACAGATACGCAGTATTTT; CDR3: CSVVVAAGGVTDTQYF
D: -; J: TRBJ2-7; V: TRBV4-1; length: 15; size: -; DNA: TGCGCCAGCAGCCAAGATCCAGGGGCTCTTTACGAGCAGTACTTC; CDR3: CASSQDPGALYEQYF
D: -; J: TRBJ1-3; V: TRBV6-2/TRBV6-3; length: 13; size: -; DNA: TGTGCCAGCAGTGTAGACAGAGGCGTCACCATATATTTT; CDR3: CASSVDRGVTIYF
D: TRBD1; J: TRBJ1-6; V: TRBV12-5; length: 15; size: few; DNA: TGTGCTAGTGGTACACAGGGGAGTATGAATTCACCCCTCCACTTT; CDR3: CASGTQGSMNSPLHF
D: TRBD1; J: TRBJ1-5; V: TRBV25-1; length: 16; size: -; DNA: TGTGCCAGCAGTGACGGACAGGGGGGCCGCAATCAGCCCCAGCATTTT; CDR3: CASSDGQGGRNQPQHF
D: -; J: TRBJ1-2; V: TRBV9; length: 13; size: once; DNA: TGTGCCAGCAGCGTGGGACAATTCTATGGCTACACCTTC; CDR3: CASSVGQFYGYTF
D: -; J: TRBJ2-7; V: TRBV21-1; length: 17; size: -; DNA: TGTGCCAGCTACAGGGGCGTCGGGGCAGGACCAATCTACGAGCAGTACTTC; CDR3: CASYRGVGAGPIYEQYF
D: -; J: TRBJ2-4; V: TRBV5-6; length: 16; size: -; DNA: TGTGCCAGCAGCCACCAGGGGGGCTTCAACGGGAACATTCAGTACTTC; CDR3: CASSHQGGFNGNIQYF
D: -; J: TRBJ1-6; V: TRBV14; length: 14; size: -; DNA: TGTGCCAGCAGCCAAGGACGGAGTAATTCACCCCTCCACTTT; CDR3: CASSQGRSNSPLHF